This T cell receptor (beta chain) was recorded in a study of blood T cells in healthy people across ages (dated by TCRdb to between 2014 and 2016). About the study as a whole: In model experiments, template switching captured about one uniquely barcoded TCR beta cDNA molecule for every two T cells. Age-related changes in TCR beta repertoire diversity were measured in the study by deep sequencing normalized with unique cDNA molecular identifiers. Donors were grouped into four age groups: young (average roughly 16 years), middle-aged (39), aged (around 60) and long-lived (less than 85). Donors of different ages were randomly distributed across sequencing lanes to avoid experimental bias. Using the same blood draw, the study looked at two additional independent replicas of 1 million unique cDNA reads for two donors, one aged 18 to 30 and the other aged 80 or older. General conclusions and limits of the study: Because profiling used bulk unsorted PBMCs, naive and antigen-experienced compartments could not be compared conclusively. Because the CMV infection status of the donors was unknown, age-related changes in expanded clonotypes may potentially have been confounded. As age increased, observed TCR beta diversity per million T cells dropped in a roughly linear way, and a significant reduction was already evident by age 40. Observed TCR beta diversity correlated strongly with the percentage of naive T cells measured by flow cytometry. Estimates of total diversity from one million sequenced T cells were regarded as lower bounds and underestimates. Compared with the aged group, the long-lived group had more naive CD4+ T cells, fewer expanded clones and increased TCR diversity, a pattern suggesting age selection.

The CDR3, cysteine through phenylalanine, is 14 amino acids long. Only the CDR3 DNA stays, 42 bases, in frame from base 1. CDR1 MDHEN and CDR2 SYDVKM were looked up in the germline V gene. The library was generated by 5' RACE. Sequencing took place on an Illumina HiSeq 2500. A second about 7 to 12 cycle PCR used a sample-barcoded 5' primer and a J-beta primer mix. Each TCR beta cDNA molecule received a unique molecular identifier from a template-switch 5' adaptor carrying 12 random nucleotides. Each sample yielded at least 3 million CDR3-containing paired-end reads. All of the RNA was converted into first-strand cDNA using the Mint cDNA synthesis kit, with a TRBC-specific oligonucleotide serving as the primer. Following uracil-DNA glycosylase treatment, all cDNA underwent a first 18-cycle PCR with the universal primers M1SS and BC2_uni_R. Turning to the authors' computational methods: Normalization of each sample was performed by random selection of 1 million high-quality reads, each carrying a distinct molecular identifier. Instead of being binned into consensus sequences, reads with shared molecular identifiers were discarded. MiTCR, set to a Q25 quality threshold and the strictest error-elimination algorithm, was used for CDR3 identification, clonotype clustering and error correction. A nonparametric unseen species model with Euler transformation was used to estimate a lower bound on total TCR beta diversity. TCRdb reworked the public reads: Q25 trimming with fastp, MiXCR clone assembly, productive beta chains retained. Rows are unified per CDR3 protein, each entry keeping the most common DNA and genes. It is TCRdb's table, rather than the study itself, that gives the V and J calls and clone size. The sample records around 1.1 million distinct CDR3 sequences, under 40% of which are singletons. The top ten constitute roughly 14% of the sample.

Donors were 39 systemically healthy Caucasian individuals from Russia aged roughly 6 to 95 years. Each donor gave 9.5 to 10 milliliters of peripheral blood, drawn into EDTA-treated Vacutainer tubes. PBMCs were isolated by Ficoll-Paque density-gradient centrifugation, with at least 7 million obtained per sample. Total RNA was extracted from PBMCs with Trizol reagent, with at least 6 micrograms obtained per sample. For every donor, an aliquot of PBMCs went through flow cytometry to measure the percentages of naive CD45RAhigh/CD27high T cells. Worth noting for this clonotype: No cognate antigen has been identified for it. No qualities accompany the bases; no much larger clone lies one base away.

Recombination joined TRBV28 with TRBJ2-1; no D gene can be assigned with confidence. TRBJ2-7 matches the DNA end more closely, so the J call is doubtful. This receptor was identified in a man aged 18 to 29 in good health. The sequenced sample was blood. The encoded CDR3 is CASSLLGPNNEQYF. The DNA sequence follows: TGTGCCAGCAGCTTGCTGGGTCCTAACAATGAGCAGTACTTC.